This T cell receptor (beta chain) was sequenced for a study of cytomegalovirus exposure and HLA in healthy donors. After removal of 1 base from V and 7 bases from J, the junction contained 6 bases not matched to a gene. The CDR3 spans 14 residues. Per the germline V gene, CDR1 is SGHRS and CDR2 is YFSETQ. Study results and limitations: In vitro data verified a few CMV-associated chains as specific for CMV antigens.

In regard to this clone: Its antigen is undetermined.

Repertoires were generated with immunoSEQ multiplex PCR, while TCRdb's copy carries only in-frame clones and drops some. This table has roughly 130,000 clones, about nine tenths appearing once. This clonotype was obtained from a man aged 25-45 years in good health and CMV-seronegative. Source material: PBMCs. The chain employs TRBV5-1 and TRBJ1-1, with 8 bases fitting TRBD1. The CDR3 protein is CASSLLQGGSEAFF. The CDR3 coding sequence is TGCGCCAGCAGCTTGTTACAGGGGGGCAGTGAAGCTTTCTTT.